The T cell receptor beta chain described here comes from a study of vaccination effects on CD4 cells after COVID-19 (dated by TCRdb to between 2021 and 2022). Concerning the study at large: To identify antigen-specific CD4+ T cell clonotypes by their expansion, the ViraFEST assay first stimulated PBMC with viral peptide pools and then applied TCR sequencing. Cultures from other donors in the study were sequenced with the Oncomine TCR Beta short-read assay on an Illumina iSeq 100. SARS-CoV-2 spike-specific CD4+ TCR repertoires from before and after mRNA vaccination were compared in COVID-19 convalescent patients and in infection-naive vaccine recipients. Some 2.2 million PBMC per well were cultured in IMDM with around 5% human AB serum, 8.5 to 10 IU/ml IL-2 and gentamicin, plus 10 ug/ml peptides. Two doses of either the BNT162b2 or the mRNA-1273 mRNA SARS-CoV-2 vaccine were administered to participants. The full study included approximately nine COVID-19 convalescent patients and several SARS-CoV-2-naive healthy vaccine recipients.

In the germline V gene (reference sequence), CDR1 corresponds to LNHNV and CDR2 to YYDKDF. The CDR3 measures 17 amino acids from cysteine to phenylalanine. The kept DNA is CDR3 alone, 51 bases in frame from the first base. Trimming takes 1 base off V and 1 base off J; junction bases not matched to a gene: 6. The full study reports these points: In healthy vaccine recipients, vaccine-induced clones were almost all SARS-CoV-2 mono-reactive, with only 1 of 255 cross-reactive with common cold coronaviruses. Limitations of the study were the small number of convalescent patients and the absence of early post-infection timepoints. Clones induced by infection and clones induced by vaccination both contracted markedly at late timepoints after vaccination, which fits with T cell responses waning over time.

This clone appeared a single time. No antigen is known for it. One base away there is no much larger clone; base qualities are not given. After less than 13 days of culture, CD4+ T cells were isolated with the EasySep CD4+ T cell isolation kit. The absence of prior SARS-CoV-2 infection in healthy vaccine recipients was confirmed by negative nucleocapsid antibodies before and after vaccination. Half of the culture medium was replaced with fresh IL-2-containing medium on days 3 and 7. Unless noted otherwise, every peptide stimulation condition was cultured in triplicate wells. Using Ficoll-Paque Plus gradient centrifugation, PBMC were separated from whole blood and then either used fresh or cryopreserved at -140C. The QIAamp micro DNA kit was used to extract genomic DNA from the cultured CD4+ T cells. The library came from the immunoSEQ multiplex PCR assay. DNA from the cultured, isolated CD4+ T cells was subjected to TCR beta CDR3 sequencing. The authors processed their data as follows. The analysis removed non-productive TCR sequences, trimmed reads to the CDR3 region, and retained only CDR3s that were 7 or more amino acids long. The MANAFEST web app was used to identify antigen-specific clonotypes by comparing expansion in peptide wells with expansion in reference cultures. Positive clones required FDR<0.05 expansion versus reference and all other wells, odds ratio above 5, and frequency above 0.1% in two replicate wells. Cross-reactive clonotypes were defined as significantly expanded in SARS-CoV-2 spike wells and in at least one common cold coronavirus spike condition. CDR3 similarity was assessed by Levenshtein distance using the stringdist R package, and unrooted trees were constructed with ape in R 3.6.1. Held by TCRdb, this immuneACCESS table contains in-frame sequences only and omits some clones. Under half of the omission traces to an unresolved V gene where checked; the cause of the rest is unknown. The V and J calls and clone size are taken from that table; D and trimming were inferred from the DNA. The sample has under 60,000 clones on record, approximately 70% of them singletons. Together, the top ten hold approximately 5% of the sample.

Material: CD4+ T cells from PBMCs cultured without peptide, obtained before COVID-19 vaccination. The chain joins TRBV15 to TRBJ2-5; 10 middle bases align to TRBD2. This TCR derives from a human donor who received a COVID-19 vaccine. The CDR3 loop reads CATSRGVSGGGQETQYF. The nucleotide sequence reads TGTGCCACCAGCAGAGGGGTGAGCGGGGGGGGCCAAGAGACCCAGTACTTC.